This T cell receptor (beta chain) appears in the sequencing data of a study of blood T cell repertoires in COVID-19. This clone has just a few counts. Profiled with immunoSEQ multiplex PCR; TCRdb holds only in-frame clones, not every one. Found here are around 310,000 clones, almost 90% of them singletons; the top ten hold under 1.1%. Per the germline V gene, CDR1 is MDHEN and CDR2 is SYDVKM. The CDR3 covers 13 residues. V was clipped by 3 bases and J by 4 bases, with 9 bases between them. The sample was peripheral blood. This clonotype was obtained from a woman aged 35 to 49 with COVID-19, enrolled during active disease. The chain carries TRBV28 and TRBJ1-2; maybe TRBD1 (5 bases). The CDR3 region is CASSFMTVYGYTF. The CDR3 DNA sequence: TGTGCCAGCAGTTTTATGACAGTCTATGGCTACACCTTC.